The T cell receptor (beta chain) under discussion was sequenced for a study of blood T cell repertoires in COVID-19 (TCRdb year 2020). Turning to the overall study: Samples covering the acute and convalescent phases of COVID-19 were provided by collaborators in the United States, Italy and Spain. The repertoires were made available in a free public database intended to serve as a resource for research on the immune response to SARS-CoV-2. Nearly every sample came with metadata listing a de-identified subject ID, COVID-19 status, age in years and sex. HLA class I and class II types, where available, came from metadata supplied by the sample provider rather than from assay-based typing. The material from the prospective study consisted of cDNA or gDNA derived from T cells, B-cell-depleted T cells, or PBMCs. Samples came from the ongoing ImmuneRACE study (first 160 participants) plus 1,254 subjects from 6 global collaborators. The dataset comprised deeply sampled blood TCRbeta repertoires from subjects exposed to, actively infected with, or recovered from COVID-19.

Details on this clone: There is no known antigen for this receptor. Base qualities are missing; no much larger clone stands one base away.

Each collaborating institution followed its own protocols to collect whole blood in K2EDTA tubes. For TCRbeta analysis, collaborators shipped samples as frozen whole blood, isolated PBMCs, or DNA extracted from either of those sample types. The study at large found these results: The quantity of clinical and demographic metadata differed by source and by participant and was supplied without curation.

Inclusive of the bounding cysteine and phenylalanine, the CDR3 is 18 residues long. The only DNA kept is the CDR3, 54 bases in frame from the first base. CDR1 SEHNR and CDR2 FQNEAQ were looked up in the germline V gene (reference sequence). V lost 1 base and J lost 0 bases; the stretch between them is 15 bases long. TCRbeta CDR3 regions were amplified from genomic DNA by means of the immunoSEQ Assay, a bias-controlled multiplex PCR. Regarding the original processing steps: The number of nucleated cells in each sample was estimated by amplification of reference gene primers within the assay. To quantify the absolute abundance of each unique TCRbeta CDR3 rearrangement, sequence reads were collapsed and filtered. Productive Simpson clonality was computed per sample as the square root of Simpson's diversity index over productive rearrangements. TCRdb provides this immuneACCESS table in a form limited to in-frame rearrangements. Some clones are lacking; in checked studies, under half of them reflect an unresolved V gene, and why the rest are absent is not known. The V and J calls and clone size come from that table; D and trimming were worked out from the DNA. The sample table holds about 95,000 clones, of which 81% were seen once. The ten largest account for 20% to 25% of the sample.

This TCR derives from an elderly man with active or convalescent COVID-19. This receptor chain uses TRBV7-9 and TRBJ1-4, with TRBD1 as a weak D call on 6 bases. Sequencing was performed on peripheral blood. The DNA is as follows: TGTGCCAGCAGCTTAGTCCAGGGGTCCGAAACAACTAATGAAAAACTGTTTTTT. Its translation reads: CASSLVQGSETTNEKLFF.